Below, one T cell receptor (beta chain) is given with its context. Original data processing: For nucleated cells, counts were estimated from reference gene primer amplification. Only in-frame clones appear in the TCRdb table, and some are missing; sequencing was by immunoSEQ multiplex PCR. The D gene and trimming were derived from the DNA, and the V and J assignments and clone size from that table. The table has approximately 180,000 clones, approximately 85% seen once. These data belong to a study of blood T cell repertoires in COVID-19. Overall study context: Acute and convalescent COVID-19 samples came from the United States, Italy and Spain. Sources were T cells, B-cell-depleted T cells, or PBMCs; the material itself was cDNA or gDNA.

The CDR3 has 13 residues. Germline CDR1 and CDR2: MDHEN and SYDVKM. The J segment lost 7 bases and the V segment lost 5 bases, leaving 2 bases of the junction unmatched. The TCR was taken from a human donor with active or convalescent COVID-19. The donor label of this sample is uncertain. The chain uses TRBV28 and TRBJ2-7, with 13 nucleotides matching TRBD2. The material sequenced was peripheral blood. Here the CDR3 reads CASSLGLAGEQYF. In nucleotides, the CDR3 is TGTGCCAGCAGTCTGGGACTAGCGGGAGAGCAGTACTTC.